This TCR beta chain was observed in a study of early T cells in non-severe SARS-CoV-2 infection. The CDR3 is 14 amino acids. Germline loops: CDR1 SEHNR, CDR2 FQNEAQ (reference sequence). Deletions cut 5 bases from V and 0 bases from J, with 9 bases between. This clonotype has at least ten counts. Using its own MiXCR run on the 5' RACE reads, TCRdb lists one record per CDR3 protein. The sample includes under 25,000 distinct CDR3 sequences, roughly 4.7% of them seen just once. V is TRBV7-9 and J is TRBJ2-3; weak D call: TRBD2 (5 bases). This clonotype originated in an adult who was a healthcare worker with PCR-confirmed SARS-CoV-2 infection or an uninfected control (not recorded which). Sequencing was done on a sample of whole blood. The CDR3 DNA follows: TGTGCCAGCAGCCGACTATCTAGCACAGATACGCAGTATTTT. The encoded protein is CASSRLSSTDTQYF.